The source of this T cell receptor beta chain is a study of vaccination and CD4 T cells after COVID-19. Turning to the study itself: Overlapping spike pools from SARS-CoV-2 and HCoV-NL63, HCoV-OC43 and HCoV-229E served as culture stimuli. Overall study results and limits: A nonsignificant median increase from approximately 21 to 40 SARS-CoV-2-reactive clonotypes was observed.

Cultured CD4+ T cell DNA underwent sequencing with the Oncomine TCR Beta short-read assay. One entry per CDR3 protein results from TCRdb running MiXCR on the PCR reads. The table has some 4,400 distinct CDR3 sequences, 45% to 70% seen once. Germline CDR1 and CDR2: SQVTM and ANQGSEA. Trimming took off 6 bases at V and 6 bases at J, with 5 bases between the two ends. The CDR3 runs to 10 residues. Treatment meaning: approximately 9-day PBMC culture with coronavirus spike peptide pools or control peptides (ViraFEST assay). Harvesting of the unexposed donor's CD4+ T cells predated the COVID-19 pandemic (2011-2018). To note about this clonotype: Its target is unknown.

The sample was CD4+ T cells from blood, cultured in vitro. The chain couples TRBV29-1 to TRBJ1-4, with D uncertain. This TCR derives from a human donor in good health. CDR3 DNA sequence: TGCAGCGTCCAGGATGAAAAACTGTTTTTT. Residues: CSVQDEKLFF.